This passage covers 8 T cell receptor beta chains from one sample sequenced in a study of CD8 T cells in ankylosing spondylitis. Each CDR3 protein is one row after TCRdb ran MiXCR on the 5' RACE reads. This table holds around 150,000 distinct CDR3 sequences, around 17% found once. Material: blood, either unsorted or a sorted T cell fraction (not recorded which). All receptors come from a male donor with ankylosing spondylitis or in good health (not recorded which).

There are many counts of this clonotype. The rearrangement links TRBV10-3 to TRBJ2-2, with D possibly being TRBD1 or TRBD2 (5 bases each). V was cut by 4 bases and J by 6 bases, with 9 bases left in between. The CDR3 is made up of 13 amino acids. Germline CDR1 ENHRY, CDR2 SYGVKD. The CDR3 protein is CAISGGVSGELFF. As DNA, the CDR3 is TGTGCCATCAGTGGAGGGGTTTCCGGGGAGCTGTTTTTT.

This clonotype turned up a few times. V gene TRBV18 combines with J gene TRBJ1-1, with a tentative D call TRBD1 (6 bases). Germline CDR1 and CDR2: KGHSH and LQKENI. The germline V and J ends were trimmed by 0 bases and 5 bases, with 16 bases remaining between them. CDR3 length: 16 amino acids. The CDR3 DNA sequence: TGTGCCAGCTCACCACCGACAGGCCAAACCATAACTGAAGCTTTCTTT. This sequence encodes CASSPPTGQTITEAFF. The variable domain in full, completed from reference TRBV18 and TRBJ1-1, reads NAGVMQNPRHLVRRRGQEARLRCSPMKGHSHVYWYRQLPEEGLKFMVYLQKENIIDESGMPKERFSAEFPKEGPSILRIQQVVRGDSAAYFCASSPPTGQTITEAFFGQGTRLTVV.

This clonotype was counted many times. V is TRBV20-1 and J is TRBJ1-1, with D maybe TRBD1 (5 bases). The germline CDR1 and CDR2 sequences are DFQATT and SNEGSKA (reference sequence). V lost 5 bases to trimming and J lost 3 bases, with 16 bases between them. The CDR3 covers 14 residues. CDR3 sequence reads: CSARLPGRYTEAFF. In DNA, the CDR3 is TGCAGTGCTCGCCTACCGGGACGGTACACTGAAGCTTTCTTT.

The table lists this clonotype with many counts. The J gene is TRBJ1-2, the V gene TRBV12-3 or TRBV12-4; no reliable D call. This CDR3 comprises 13 residues. V shed 5 bases and J shed 5 bases, with 12 bases lying between them. The CDR3 protein is CASSRDRDYGYTF. The CDR3 nucleotides are TGTGCCAGCAGTCGTGATCGGGATTATGGCTACACCTTC.

This clonotype was counted many times. J is TRBJ2-4 and V is TRBV20-1; D is uncertain. V gave up 0 bases and J gave up 0 bases, with 15 bases separating them. The CDR3 runs 17 residues. CDR1 DFQATT and CDR2 SNEGSKA come from the germline V gene (reference sequence). This CDR3 reads CSARDNRLVVAKNIQYF. CDR3 bases: TGCAGTGCTAGAGATAACCGGCTAGTGGTAGCCAAAAACATTCAGTACTTC.

This clonotype was seen at least ten times. The J gene is TRBJ2-1, the V gene TRBV5-1, with TRBD2 matching 7 bases. The CDR3 is made up of 15 amino acids. The ends lost 3 bases at V and 5 bases at J; junction bases unmatched: 8. Germline V gives CDR1 SGHRS, CDR2 YFSETQ. The CDR3 region is CASSSGLRSNNEQFF. CDR3 sequence (DNA): TGCGCCAGCAGCTCGGGACTAAGGTCAAACAATGAGCAGTTCTTC.

The chain is built from TRBV7-6 and TRBJ2-2; D is undetermined. With 0 bases removed from V and 5 bases from J, the gap between germline ends came to 7 bases. The CDR3 has 14 residues. Germline CDR1 SGHVS, CDR2 FNYEAQ. CDR3 region: CASSLAPLTGELFF. The CDR3, as DNA: TGTGCCAGCAGCTTAGCGCCTTTAACCGGGGAGCTGTTTTTT.

The genes are TRBV3-1 and TRBJ2-1, with D maybe TRBD2 (6 bases). CDR3 size: 16 residues. The germline V gene encodes CDR1 LGHDT and CDR2 YNNKEL (reference sequence). V dropped 4 bases and J dropped 2 bases, with 15 bases sitting between them. In nucleotides, the CDR3 is TGTGCCAGCAGCCGAGAGCGGGCACTAACCTACAATGAGCAGTTCTTC. Translation: CASSRERALTYNEQFF.